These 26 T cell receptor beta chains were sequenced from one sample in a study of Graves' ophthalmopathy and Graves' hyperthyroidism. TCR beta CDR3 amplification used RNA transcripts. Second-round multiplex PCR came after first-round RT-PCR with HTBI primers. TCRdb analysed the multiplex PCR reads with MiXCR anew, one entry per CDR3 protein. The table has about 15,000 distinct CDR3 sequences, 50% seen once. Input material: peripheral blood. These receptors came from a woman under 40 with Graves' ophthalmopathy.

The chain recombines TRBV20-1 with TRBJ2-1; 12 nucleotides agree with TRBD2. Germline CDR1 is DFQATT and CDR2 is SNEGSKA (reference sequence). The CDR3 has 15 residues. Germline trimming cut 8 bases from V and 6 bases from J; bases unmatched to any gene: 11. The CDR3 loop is CSSKTSGRSGNEQFF. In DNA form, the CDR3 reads TGCAGTTCCAAGACTAGCGGGAGATCCGGCAATGAGCAGTTCTTC.

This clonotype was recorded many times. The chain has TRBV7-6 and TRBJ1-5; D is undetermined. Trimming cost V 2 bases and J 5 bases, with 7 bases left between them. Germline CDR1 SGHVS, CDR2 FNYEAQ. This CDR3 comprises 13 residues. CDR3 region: CASSLWAYQPQHF. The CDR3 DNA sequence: TGTGCCAGCAGCTTATGGGCTTATCAGCCCCAGCATTTT.

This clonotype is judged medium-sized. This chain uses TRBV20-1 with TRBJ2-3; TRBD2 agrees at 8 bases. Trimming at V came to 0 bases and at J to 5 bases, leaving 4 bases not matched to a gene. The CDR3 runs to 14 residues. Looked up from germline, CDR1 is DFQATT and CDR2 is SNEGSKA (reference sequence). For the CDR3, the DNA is TGCAGTGCTAGAGACGGCGGGAGGTTAGATACGCAGTATTTT. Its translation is CSARDGGRLDTQYF.

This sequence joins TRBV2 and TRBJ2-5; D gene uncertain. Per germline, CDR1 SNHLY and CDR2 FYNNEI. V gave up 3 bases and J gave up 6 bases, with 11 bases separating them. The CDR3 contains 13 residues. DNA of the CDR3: TGTGCCAGCAGTGAGGGGTCCGATCAGACCCAGTACTTC. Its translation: CASSEGSDQTQYF.

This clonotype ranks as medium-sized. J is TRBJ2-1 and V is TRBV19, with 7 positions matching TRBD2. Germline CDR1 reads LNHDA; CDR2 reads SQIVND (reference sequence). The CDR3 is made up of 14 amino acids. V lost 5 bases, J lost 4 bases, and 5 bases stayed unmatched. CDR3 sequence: CASSRLAEYNEQFF. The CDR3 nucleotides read TGTGCCAGTAGTCGGCTAGCGGAGTACAATGAGCAGTTCTTC.

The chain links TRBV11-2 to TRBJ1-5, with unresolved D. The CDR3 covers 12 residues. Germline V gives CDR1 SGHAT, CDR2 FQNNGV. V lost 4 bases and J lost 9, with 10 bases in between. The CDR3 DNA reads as TGTGCCAGCAGCTCCGGGTATCGGCCCCAGCATTTT. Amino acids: CASSSGYRPQHF.

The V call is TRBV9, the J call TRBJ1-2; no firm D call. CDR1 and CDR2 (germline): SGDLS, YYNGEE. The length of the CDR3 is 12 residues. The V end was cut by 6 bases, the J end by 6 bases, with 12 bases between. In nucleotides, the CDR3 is TGTGCCAGCACCCACGAGGAAAATGGCTACACCTTC. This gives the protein CASTHEENGYTF.

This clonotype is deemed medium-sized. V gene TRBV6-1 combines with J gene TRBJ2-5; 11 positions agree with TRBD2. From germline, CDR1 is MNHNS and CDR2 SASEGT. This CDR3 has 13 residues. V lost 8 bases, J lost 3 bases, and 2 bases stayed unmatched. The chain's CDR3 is CASGLAGKETQYF. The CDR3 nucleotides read TGTGCCAGCGGACTAGCGGGTAAAGAGACCCAGTACTTC.

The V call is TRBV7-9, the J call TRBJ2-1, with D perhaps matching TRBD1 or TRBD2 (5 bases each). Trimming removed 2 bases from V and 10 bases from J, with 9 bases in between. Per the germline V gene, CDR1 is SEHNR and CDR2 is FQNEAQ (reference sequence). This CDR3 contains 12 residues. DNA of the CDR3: TGTGCCAGCAGCTTAACCGAGGGGGAGCAGTTCTTC. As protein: CASSLTEGEQFF.

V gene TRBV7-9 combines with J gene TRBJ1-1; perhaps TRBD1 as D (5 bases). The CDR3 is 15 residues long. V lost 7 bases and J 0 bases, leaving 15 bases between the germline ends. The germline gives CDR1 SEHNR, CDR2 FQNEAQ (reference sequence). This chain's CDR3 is CASTHKGRVNTEAFF. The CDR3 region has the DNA TGTGCCAGCACCCATAAGGGCAGGGTGAACACTGAAGCTTTCTTT. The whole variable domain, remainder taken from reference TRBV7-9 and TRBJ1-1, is DTGVSQNPRHKITKRGQNVTFRCDPISEHNRLYWYRQTLGQGPEFLTYFQNEAQLEKSRLLSDRFSAERPKGSFSTLEIQRTEQGDSAMYLCASTHKGRVNTEAFFGQGTRLTVV.

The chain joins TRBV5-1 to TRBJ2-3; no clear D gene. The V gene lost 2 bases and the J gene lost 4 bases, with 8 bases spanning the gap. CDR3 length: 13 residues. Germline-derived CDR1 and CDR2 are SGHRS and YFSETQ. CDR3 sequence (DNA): TGCGCCAGCAGCTTCGCAGGTGCAGATACGCAGTATTTT. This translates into CASSFAGADTQYF.

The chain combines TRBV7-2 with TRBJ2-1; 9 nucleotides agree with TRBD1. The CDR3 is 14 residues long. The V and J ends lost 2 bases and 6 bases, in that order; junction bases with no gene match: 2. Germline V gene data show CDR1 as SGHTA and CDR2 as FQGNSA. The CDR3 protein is CASSLIQGANEQFF. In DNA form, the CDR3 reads TGTGCCAGCAGCTTAATACAGGGGGCCAATGAGCAGTTCTTC.

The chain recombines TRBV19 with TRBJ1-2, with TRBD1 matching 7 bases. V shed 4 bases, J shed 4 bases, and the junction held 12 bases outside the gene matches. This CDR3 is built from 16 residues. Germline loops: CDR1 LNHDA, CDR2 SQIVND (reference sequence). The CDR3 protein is CASSKGASSVGYGYTF. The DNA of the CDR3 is TGTGCCAGTAGTAAGGGGGCATCCTCGGTCGGCTATGGCTACACCTTC.

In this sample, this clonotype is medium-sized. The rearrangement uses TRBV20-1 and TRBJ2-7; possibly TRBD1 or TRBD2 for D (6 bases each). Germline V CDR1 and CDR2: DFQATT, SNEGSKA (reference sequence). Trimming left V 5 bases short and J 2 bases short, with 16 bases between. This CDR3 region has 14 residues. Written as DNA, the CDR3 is TGCAGTGCTGAAACGGGGGACAACACCTACGAGCAGTACTTC. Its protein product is CSAETGDNTYEQYF.

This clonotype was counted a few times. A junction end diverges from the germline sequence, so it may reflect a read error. CDR3 residues: CASSLVLVGTSVGARETQYF. CDR3 sequence (DNA): TGTGCTAGCAGCTTAGTACTTGTCGGGACTAGCGTGGGGGCGAGGGAGACCCAGTACTTC. The V call is TRBV7-7, the J call TRBJ2-5, with 10 bases lining up with TRBD2. The CDR3 has 20 amino acids. Germline-derived CDR1 and CDR2 are SSHAT and FNYEAQ (reference sequence).

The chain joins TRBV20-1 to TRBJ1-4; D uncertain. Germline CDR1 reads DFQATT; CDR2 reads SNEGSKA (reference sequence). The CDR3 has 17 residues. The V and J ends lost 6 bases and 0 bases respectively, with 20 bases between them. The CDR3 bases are TGCAGTGCGAGCTTAGACCCTTCGCGGACAACTAATGAAAAACTGTTTTTT. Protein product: CSASLDPSRTTNEKLFF.

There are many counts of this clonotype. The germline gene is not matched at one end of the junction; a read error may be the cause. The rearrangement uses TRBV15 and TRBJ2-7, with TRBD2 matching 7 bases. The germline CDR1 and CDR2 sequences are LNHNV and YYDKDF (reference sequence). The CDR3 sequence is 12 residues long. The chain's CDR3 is CATSRDETSKHF. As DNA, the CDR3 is TGTGCCACCAGCAGAGATGAGACTAGCAAACACTTC.

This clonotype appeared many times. The chain's CDR3 is CSVESPGNYNEQFF. The CDR3 bases are TGCAGCGTTGAAAGCCCCGGGAATTACAATGAGCAGTTCTTC. The chain is built from TRBV29-1 and TRBJ2-1; D possibly corresponds to TRBD2 (5 bases). Trimming took 2 bases from V and 4 from J, leaving 12 bases between them. This CDR3 is built from 14 residues. The germline V gene has CDR1 SQVTM and CDR2 ANQGSEA.

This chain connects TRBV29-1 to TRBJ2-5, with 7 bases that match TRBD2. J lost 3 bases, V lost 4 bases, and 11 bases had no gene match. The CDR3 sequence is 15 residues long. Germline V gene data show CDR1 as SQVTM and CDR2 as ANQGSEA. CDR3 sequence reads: CSVVVRGSLKETQYF. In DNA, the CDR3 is TGCAGCGTTGTGGTTCGCGGGAGTTTAAAAGAGACCCAGTACTTC.

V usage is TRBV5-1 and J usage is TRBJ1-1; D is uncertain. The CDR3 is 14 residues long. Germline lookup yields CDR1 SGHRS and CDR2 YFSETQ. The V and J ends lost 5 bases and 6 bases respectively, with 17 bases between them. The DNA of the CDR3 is TGCGCCAGCAGTCCCGGGCCCCTACTAGCTGAAGCTTTCTTT. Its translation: CASSPGPLLAEAFF.

The DNA of the CDR3 is TGCGCCAGCAGCTTTCTGGGCAGCTCCTACGAGCAGTACTTC. This translates into CASSFLGSSYEQYF. V and J are TRBV5-1 and TRBJ2-7; D not certain. Germline CDR1 SGHRS, CDR2 YFSETQ. The CDR3 totals 14 residues. Trimming took off 2 bases at V and 0 bases at J, with 9 bases between the two ends.

The CDR3 sequence is CASSSSGTYEQYF. CDR3 DNA: TGCGCCAGCAGTTCTAGCGGAACCTACGAGCAGTACTTC. The gene calls are TRBV10-2 and TRBJ2-7; 7 bases match TRBD2. CDR1 and CDR2 from the germline V gene are WSHSY and SAAADI. The CDR3 loop spans 13 amino acids. Trimming removed 5 bases from V and 2 bases from J; junction bases left unmatched: 3.

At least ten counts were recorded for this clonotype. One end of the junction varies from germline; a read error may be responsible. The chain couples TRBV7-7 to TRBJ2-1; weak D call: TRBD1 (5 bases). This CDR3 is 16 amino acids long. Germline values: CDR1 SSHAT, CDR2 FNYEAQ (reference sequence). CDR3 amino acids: CASSLGQGFRPNEQFF. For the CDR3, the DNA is TGTGCTAGCAGCTTGGGCCAGGGTTTCAGGCCTAATGAGCAGTTCTTC.

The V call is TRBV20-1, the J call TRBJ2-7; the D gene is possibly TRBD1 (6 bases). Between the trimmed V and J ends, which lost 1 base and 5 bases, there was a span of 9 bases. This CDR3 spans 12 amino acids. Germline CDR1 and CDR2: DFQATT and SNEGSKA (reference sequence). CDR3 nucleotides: TGCAGTGCTAGAGCACAGGGCCACGAGCAGTACTTC. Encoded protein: CSARAQGHEQYF.

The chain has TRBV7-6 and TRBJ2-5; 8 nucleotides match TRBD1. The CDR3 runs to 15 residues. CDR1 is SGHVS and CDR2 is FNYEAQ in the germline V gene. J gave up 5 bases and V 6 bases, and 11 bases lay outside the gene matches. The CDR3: CASRQDRGPQETQYF. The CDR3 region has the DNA TGTGCCAGCAGACAAGACAGGGGTCCTCAGGAGACCCAGTACTTC.

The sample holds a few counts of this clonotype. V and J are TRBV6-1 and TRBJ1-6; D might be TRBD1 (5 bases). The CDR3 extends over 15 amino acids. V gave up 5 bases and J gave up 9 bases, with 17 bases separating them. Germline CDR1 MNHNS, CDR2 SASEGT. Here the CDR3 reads CASSNRGAGSSPLHF. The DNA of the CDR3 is TGTGCCAGCAGTAACCGAGGGGCGGGGAGTTCACCCCTCCACTTT.